The 13 T cell receptor beta chains listed next were all sequenced from one sample in a study of OX40 agonist ivuxolimab in advanced cancers. TCRdb's table, derived via immunoSEQ multiplex PCR, lists solely in-frame clones and lacks some. The sample has fewer than 60,000 clones, 80% seen once. This specimen consisted of CD4+ or CD8+ T cells sorted from blood, obtained in a trial of the OX40 agonist ivuxolimab. These TCRs come from an adult with an advanced solid tumor such as melanoma, head and neck, liver or kidney cancer.

This clone was found a few times. The chain carries TRBV5-1 and TRBJ2-3, with D unclear. CDR3 length: 11 residues. Deletions cut 7 bases from V and 3 bases from J, with 6 bases between. Germline CDR1 SGHRS, CDR2 YFSETQ. The CDR3 protein is CASGETDTQYF. The CDR3 nucleotides read TGCGCCAGCGGAGAGACAGATACGCAGTATTTT.

The DNA for the CDR3 is TGTGCCAGTAGTATAGCCACCCTTGGACCCTATTCGCAGCATTTT. Residues: CASSIATLGPYSQHF. This chain uses TRBV19 with TRBJ1-5, with D unresolved. The CDR3 loop spans 15 amino acids. The V end was cut by 1 base, the J end by 13 bases, with 20 bases between. In germline, CDR1 is LNHDA, CDR2 SQIVND (reference sequence).

The chain carries TRBV1 and TRBJ2-5; the listed D gene, TRBD2, was not tested against the DNA. TRBV1 is annotated as a pseudogene. CDR3 size: 19 residues. Here the CDR3 reads CTSSQDPLAGGFLWETQYF. The CDR3, as DNA: TGCACCAGCAGCCAAGATCCTCTAGCGGGGGGGTTTCTATGGGAGACCCAGTACTTC.

This sequence joins TRBV18 and TRBJ1-5, with 7 bases lining up with TRBD1. Germline V gene sequence: CDR1 KGHSH, CDR2 LQKENI. The J segment lost 6 bases and the V segment lost 2 bases, leaving 10 bases of the junction unmatched. This CDR3 is built from 16 residues. The CDR3 DNA reads TGTGCCAGCTCACCAGGCGGTACAGGGGACGCTCAGCCCCAGCATTTT. Its protein is CASSPGGTGDAQPQHF.

V gene TRBV7-8 combines with J gene TRBJ1-5; D not resolved. The CDR3 covers 13 residues. Germline-derived CDR1 and CDR2 are SGHVS and FQNEAQ. Trimming pared 5 bases from V and 0 bases from J, leaving 5 bases between. The CDR3 reads CASSPDSNQPQHF. The CDR3 DNA reads as TGTGCCAGCAGCCCAGATAGCAATCAGCCCCAGCATTTT.

V and J are TRBV25-1 and TRBJ1-2; the D gene is possibly TRBD1 (5 bases). Between the trimmed V and J ends, which lost 1 base and 4 bases, there was a span of 13 bases. This CDR3 is 15 amino acids long. CDR1 and CDR2 (germline): MGHDK, SYGVNS. CDR3 region: CASSEWAGGVYGYTF. CDR3 in DNA: TGTGCCAGCAGTGAATGGGCGGGAGGGGTCTATGGCTACACCTTC.

The chain recombines TRBV11-1 with TRBJ1-2, with D possibly matching TRBD1 (6 bases). The CDR3 contains 13 residues. CDR1 and CDR2 (germline): SGHAT, FQDESV (reference sequence). Deletions cut 4 bases from V and 6 bases from J, with 12 bases between. The CDR3 DNA is TGTGCCAGCAGCTATGGGGGGCGGGATGGCTACACCTTC. Protein sequence: CASSYGGRDGYTF.

The CDR3 reads CASSQDGPKNTGELFF. The CDR3 bases are TGCGCCAGCAGCCAAGACGGACCCAAGAACACCGGGGAGCTGTTTTTT. The rearrangement joins TRBV4-1 to TRBJ2-2, with D unclear. Trimming stripped 0 bases from V and 1 base from J, with 9 bases between. CDR1 is MGHRA, CDR2 YSYEKL, per germline. The CDR3 sequence is 16 residues long.

J is TRBJ1-4 and V is TRBV15; TRBD1 matches 9 bases. Per the germline V gene, CDR1 is LNHNV and CDR2 is YYDKDF (reference sequence). The CDR3 covers 18 residues. The ends lost 4 bases at V and 2 bases at J; junction bases unmatched: 11. CDR3 sequence: CATSKNRDRDRTNEKLFF. The CDR3 DNA reads TGTGCCACCAGCAAAAACCGGGACAGGGATAGGACTAATGAAAAACTGTTTTTT.

The CDR3 protein is CASSYRTGDYNSPLHF. The CDR3 DNA reads as TGTGCCAGCAGTTACCGCACAGGGGATTATAATTCACCCCTCCACTTT. The J gene is TRBJ1-6, the V gene TRBV6-6, with TRBD1 matching over 7 bases. The CDR3 loop spans 16 amino acids. Germline CDR1 and CDR2: MNHNY and SVGAGI (reference sequence). V lost 2 bases to trimming and J lost 4 bases; unmatched junction nucleotides: 5.

CDR3 sequence reads: CAIRFRPRDTSSGANVLTF. The CDR3 DNA reads TGTGCCATCAGGTTTAGACCCCGGGACACTTCCTCTGGGGCCAACGTCCTGACTTTC. The chain couples TRBV10-3 to TRBJ2-6, with D possibly TRBD1 on 6 matching bases. Germline V gene data show CDR1 as ENHRY and CDR2 as SYGVKD. V was trimmed by 6 bases and J by 0 bases, leaving 21 bases between them. The CDR3 has 19 residues.

The chain uses TRBV10-3 and TRBJ1-1; 10 nucleotides match TRBD1. The CDR3 loop spans 15 amino acids. Germline values: CDR1 ENHRY, CDR2 SYGVKD. J lost 7 bases, V lost 6 bases, and 11 bases had no gene match. CDR3 amino acids: CAIRGDRGRDDEAFF. Here the CDR3 DNA reads TGTGCCATCAGAGGAGACAGGGGGCGCGATGATGAAGCTTTCTTT.

Remarks on this clone: One end of the junction does not line up with germline, which may come from a read error. The CDR3 sequence is CATSRDWVGSNQPQHF. Here the CDR3 DNA reads TGTGCCACCAGCCGAGACTGGGTGGGTAGCAATCAGCCCCAGCATTTT. V and J are TRBV15 and TRBJ1-5; D call uncertain. CDR3 length: 16 amino acids. In germline, CDR1 is LNHNV, CDR2 YYDKDF (reference sequence).